The clone carrying this TCR beta chain was counted once. Its antigen is still unknown. The data derive from a study of cytomegalovirus exposure and HLA in healthy donors. Study as a whole: The Caucasian-associated ancestry cluster contained 81% of the 398 genotyped donors.

Notes on the study in general: The majority of TCR sequences were rare, yet some public TCRs appeared in many donors. A list of 164 TCR beta chains associated with cytomegalovirus was given.

Germline assignment: CDR1 SGHTS and CDR2 YDEGEE. This CDR3 contains 16 residues. V gave up 4 bases and J gave up 2 bases, with 17 bases separating them. 13 Jbeta primers and 60 Vbeta primers were used for the PCR. This table comes from immunoSEQ multiplex PCR, and its TCRdb copy is limited to in-frame clones, with some not included. The sample includes under 250,000 clones, approximately 80% seen only once; the top ten take roughly 0.7%. The TCR comes from a boy between 2 and 10 years old in good health and CMV-seronegative. V gene TRBV5-8 combines with J gene TRBJ2-3; D remains unclear. Specimen: PBMCs. For the CDR3, the DNA is TGTGCCAGCAGCGCCCGTGATGGGCCCTACACAGATACGCAGTATTTT. Translation gives CASSARDGPYTDTQYF.